The clone carrying this T cell receptor (beta chain) was observed at least ten times. This sample was included in a study of T cells in Graves' hyperthyroidism and ophthalmopathy. The authors obtained PBMCs from over 7.5 ml of fresh peripheral blood. Amplified regions were TCR beta CDR3 sequences from RNA transcripts. First-round RT-PCR with HTBI primers amplified the TCR CDR3 region. TCRdb re-called the multiplex PCR reads with MiXCR, one entry per CDR3 protein. The sample consists of some 690,000 distinct CDR3 sequences, approximately 15% of them appearing once. Germline V CDR1 and CDR2: MGHRA, YSYEKL. The V segment lost 4 bases and the J segment 2 bases; nucleotides outside the gene matches: 8. The CDR3 has 17 residues.

The V call is TRBV4-1, the J call TRBJ2-5; TRBD2 agrees at 12 bases. The source material was blood. This sequence was found in a man in his fifties with Graves' hyperthyroidism. Here the CDR3 reads CASSLTEGLAGQETQYF. CDR3 nucleotide sequence: TGCGCCAGCAGCCTAACCGAAGGACTAGCGGGACAAGAGACCCAGTACTTC.